A selection of T cell receptor beta chains follows, all from one sample in a study of T cells in Graves' hyperthyroidism and ophthalmopathy. MiXCR, applied by TCRdb to the multiplex PCR reads, yields one record per CDR3 protein. The table has roughly 630,000 distinct CDR3 sequences, more than 15% seen once. What was sequenced was blood. All receptors come from a woman in her thirties with Graves' hyperthyroidism. CDR3s include the opening cysteine and the closing phenylalanine or tryptophan. The D gene is left open where the match is weak. The size field is filled for only some rows; it gives once, few, many or a size class.

D gene,clone size,J gene,V gene,CDR3 DNA,CDR3 protein
TRBD2,many,TRBJ2-1,TRBV7-2,TGTGCCAGCAGCCCGAGGACTAGCGGGAGGAGAAATGAGCAGTTCTTC,CASSPRTSGRRNEQFF
TRBD2,-,TRBJ2-3,TRBV9,TGTGCCAGCAGCGTACTAGCGGGAGGGGATGATACGCAGTATTTT,CASSVLAGGDDTQYF
TRBD2,few,TRBJ2-7,TRBV6-1,TGTGCCAGCAGTGAAATCCCTAGGACTAGAGTTGACGAGCAGTACTTC,CASSEIPRTRVDEQYF
-,many,TRBJ2-3,TRBV10-3,TGTGCCATCAGTGCCGGGACGCCGGGGAGCGATACGCAGTATTTT,CAISAGTPGSDTQYF
TRBD1,-,TRBJ2-2,TRBV5-1,TGCGCCAGCAAACAAGGGGGCAACACCGGGGAGCTGTTTTTT,CASKQGGNTGELFF
-,few,TRBJ2-5,TRBV7-7,TGTGCTAGCAGCTCGGAGGTCCAAGAGACCCAGTACTTC,CASSSEVQETQYF
-,many,TRBJ1-2,TRBV12-3/TRBV12-4,TGTGCCAGCAGCCAAACGGGATCACTGGGTGGCTACACCTTC,CASSQTGSLGGYTF
TRBD2,many,TRBJ2-3,TRBV7-2,TGTGCCAGCAGATTAAGCGGGAGGTGGGATACGCAGTATTTT,CASRLSGRWDTQYF
TRBD1,-,TRBJ2-2,TRBV4-1,TGCGCCAGCAGCCCTCAGGGGGTTACGAACCCCGGGGAGCTGTTTTTT,CASSPQGVTNPGELFF
TRBD1,many,TRBJ2-1,TRBV7-2,TGTGCCAGCAGCTCGACAGGGGGCACCCTCAATGAGCAGTTCTTC,CASSSTGGTLNEQFF
TRBD2,many,TRBJ2-7,TRBV3-1,TGTGCCAGCAGCCCCCAGAAATGGCGGGAGGCCCACGAGCAGTACTTC,CASSPQKWREAHEQYF
-,few,TRBJ2-7,TRBV9,TGTGCCAGCAGCGTAGATGGGACGGATTCGGGAGAGCAGTACTTC,CASSVDGTDSGEQYF
-,-,TRBJ1-1,TRBV20-1,TGCAGTGCTAGTCCCGGTTCAGAGGCGAACACTGAAGCTTTCTTT,CSASPGSEANTEAFF
TRBD2,-,TRBJ2-1,TRBV9,TGTGCCAGCAGCGGAAGCGGGACCTACTACAATGAGCAGTTCTTC,CASSGSGTYYNEQFF
TRBD2,-,TRBJ2-7,TRBV10-2,TGCGCCAGCAGTGAGTTTGCTAGCGGGAAATACGAGCAGTACTTC,CASSEFASGKYEQYF
TRBD2,-,TRBJ2-1,TRBV19,TGTGCCAGTAGTCCTATTACTAGCGGGAGGCCCCCCTACAATGAGCAGTTCTTC,CASSPITSGRPPYNEQFF
-,many,TRBJ1-1,TRBV2,TGTGCCAGCAGCGCTGATTCGGGACGCGGAGCTTTCTTT,CASSADSGRGAFF
-,many,TRBJ2-2,TRBV7-9,TGTGCCAGCAGCTTAGGACAGTTCCGCGGGGAGCTGTTTTTT,CASSLGQFRGELFF
TRBD1,few,TRBJ2-1,TRBV20-1,TGCAGTGCTAGAGGGACAGGGGGGTACAATGAGCAGTTCTTC,CSARGTGGYNEQFF
-,-,TRBJ1-1,TRBV5-1,TGCGCCAGCAGCTCACTCACAGCCCCGGACACTGAAGCTTTCTTT,CASSSLTAPDTEAFF
-,-,TRBJ1-5,TRBV9,TGTGCCAGCAGCGTAGCGGAGCATCAGCCCCAGCATTTT,CASSVAEHQPQHF
-,many,TRBJ2-1,TRBV14,TGTGCCAGCAGCCACCCGGGACACCAAAACAATGAGCAGTTCTTC,CASSHPGHQNNEQFF
-,many,TRBJ1-4,TRBV28,TGTGCCAGCAGTTTATCGATGGTAGGGACGGGTGAAAAACTGTTTTTT,CASSLSMVGTGEKLFF
TRBD1,many,TRBJ1-6,TRBV28,TGTGCCAGCAGTATCAACAGGGGTTCACCCCTCCACTTT,CASSINRGSPLHF
-,many,TRBJ2-7,TRBV20-1,TGCAGTGCTAGAGGAGTCCTATCCTACGAGCAGTACTTC,CSARGVLSYEQYF
TRBD2,few,TRBJ2-5,TRBV20-1,TGCAGTGCTATTGCTAGCGGGAGTCGGCAAGAGACCCAGTACTTC,CSAIASGSRQETQYF
TRBD1,many,TRBJ1-1,TRBV19,TGTGCCAGTACCACGGACAGGAGGAACACTGAAGCTTTCTTT,CASTTDRRNTEAFF
-,-,TRBJ2-1,TRBV6-1,TGTGCCAGCAGTGAATCTGTGGGTAACAATGAGCAGTTCTTC,CASSESVGNNEQFF
-,few,TRBJ2-1,TRBV29-1,TGCAGCGTTGAGGTCGGTAGAGCCAATGAGCAGTTCTTC,CSVEVGRANEQFF
TRBD2,-,TRBJ2-7,TRBV27,TGTGCCAGCACCGGACTAGCGGGATACGAGCAGTACTTC,CASTGLAGYEQYF
-,-,TRBJ1-2,TRBV5-6,TGTGCCAGCAGCTTGGCCAACCCGGTGGGCTATGGCTACACCTTC,CASSLANPVGYGYTF
TRBD2,many,TRBJ2-1,TRBV30,TGTGCCTGGAGTACTAGCGGGAGTGGCGAGCAGTTCTTC,CAWSTSGSGEQFF
-,many,TRBJ2-7,TRBV30,TGTGCCTGGAGTGAGGTCCCCGCCTACGAGCAGTACTTC,CAWSEVPAYEQYF
TRBD1,few,TRBJ1-2,TRBV29-1,TGCAGCGTTGAAACTACCGGGACAGGGGGGAACTATGGCTACACCTTC,CSVETTGTGGNYGYTF
-,few,TRBJ1-1,TRBV5-1,TGCGCCAGCAGCATCAAGTTGAACACTGAAGCTTTCTTT,CASSIKLNTEAFF
-,many,TRBJ1-2,TRBV20-1,TGCAGTGCTAGAGATTATACAGGTCGGAACTATGGCTACACCTTC,CSARDYTGRNYGYTF
TRBD2,many,TRBJ2-1,TRBV11-2,TGTGCCAGCAGCTTAGAGCCCGGACTAGCGGGAGTTGAGCAGTTCTTC,CASSLEPGLAGVEQFF
-,many,TRBJ2-5,TRBV20-1,TGCAGTGCTAGACCGGTGTTGGAGGGCCGAGTTCTCGAGACCCAGTACTTC,CSARPVLEGRVLETQYF
-,many,TRBJ2-2,TRBV12-3/TRBV12-4,TGTGCCAGCAGTTTGATTCCCGGGGAGCTGTTTTTT,CASSLIPGELFF